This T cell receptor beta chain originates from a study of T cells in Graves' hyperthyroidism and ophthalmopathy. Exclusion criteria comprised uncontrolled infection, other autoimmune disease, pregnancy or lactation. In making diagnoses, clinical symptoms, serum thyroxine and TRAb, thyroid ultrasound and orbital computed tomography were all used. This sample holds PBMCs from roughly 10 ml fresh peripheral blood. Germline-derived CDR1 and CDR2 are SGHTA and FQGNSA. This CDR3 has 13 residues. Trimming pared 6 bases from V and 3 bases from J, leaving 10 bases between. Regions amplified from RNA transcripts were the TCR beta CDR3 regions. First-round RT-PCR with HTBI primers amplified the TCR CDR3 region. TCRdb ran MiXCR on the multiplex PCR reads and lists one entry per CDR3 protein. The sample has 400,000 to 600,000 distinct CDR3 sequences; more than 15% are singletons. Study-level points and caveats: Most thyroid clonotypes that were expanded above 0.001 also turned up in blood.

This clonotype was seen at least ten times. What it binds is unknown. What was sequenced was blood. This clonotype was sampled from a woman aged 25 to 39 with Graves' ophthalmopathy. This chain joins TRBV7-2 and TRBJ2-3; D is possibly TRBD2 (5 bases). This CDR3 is CASSEGFTDTQYF. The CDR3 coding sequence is TGTGCCAGCAGTGAGGGATTTACAGATACGCAGTATTTT.